The rows below give T cell receptor beta chains drawn from one sample of a study of T cell changes during pregnancy in multiple sclerosis. Sequencing used immunoSEQ multiplex PCR; TCRdb keeps in-frame clones, though not all of them. The sample gives approximately 12,000 clones, roughly 94% of which show up once; roughly 0.3% is in the top ten. The sample in question was CD4+ T cells from peripheral blood mononuclear cells, obtained before pregnancy. All receptors derive from a female donor with multiple sclerosis, enrolled in a pregnancy study. Each CDR3 is given with its conserved first and last residue.

J gene,V gene,CDR3 protein
TRBJ1-2,TRBV29-1,CSVESGSGTASGYTF
TRBJ2-1,TRBV5-5,CASSSQTRTGSYNEQFF
TRBJ2-1,TRBV5-1,CASSLGEPAYNEQFF
TRBJ2-7,TRBV9,CASSVQGGSYEQYF
TRBJ2-3,TRBV15,CATSRGSRGIGTDTQYF
TRBJ2-1,TRBV19,CASSIKRGTYNEQFF
TRBJ1-2,TRBV27,CASSTKDRGSHNYGYTF
TRBJ2-1,TRBV19,CASSPLAGGFNEQFF
TRBJ1-5,TRBV19,CASSGLGGNQPQHF
TRBJ2-1,TRBV9,CASSGQDSSYNEQFF
TRBJ1-5,TRBV6-6,CASTRTGGNQPQHF
TRBJ2-7,TRBV11-3,CASSPGGYEQYF
TRBJ2-5,TRBV9,CASGGQGETQYF
TRBJ2-2,TRBV4-2,CASSQETGGTGELFF
TRBJ1-2,TRBV28,CASSLGTTNYGYTF
TRBJ1-2,TRBV5-1,CASSRTGVYGYTF
TRBJ2-5,TRBV2,CASSVGLGAQYF
TRBJ1-2,TRBV4-1,CASSQPLQRDSSRGYTF
TRBJ1-3,TRBV6-5,CASRPPVGRGFTIYF
TRBJ1-1,TRBV5-1,CASSALNTEAFF
TRBJ1-1,TRBV7-8,CASSPRQGFYTEAFF
TRBJ1-4,TRBV19,CASSLDRGAREKLFF
TRBJ2-1,TRBV29-1,CSQKRGGQVNEQFF
TRBJ1-5,TRBV7-8,CASSTGTGGLWPQHF
TRBJ1-6,TRBV2,CASTAGTGGWSPLHF
TRBJ1-1,TRBV5-8,CASSPLGGTNTEAFF
TRBJ2-1,TRBV5-1,CASSSDRVSYNEQFF
TRBJ1-6,TRBV5-5,CASKQIAPGSPLHF
TRBJ2-3,TRBV18,CASSRGLAGATLPDTQYF
TRBJ2-5,TRBV7-3,CASSPQPGLAGARETQYF
TRBJ1-5,TRBV18,CASSREQNQPQHF
TRBJ2-6,TRBV7-9,CASNRAGNPFSSGANVLTF
TRBJ1-5,TRBV10-3,CAINPGYGQPQHF
TRBJ1-2,TRBV14,CASSQDSRGSKGYTF
TRBJ2-7,TRBV7-2,CASSLAGGTYEQYF
TRBJ1-1,TRBV6-6,CASSPARSGGPEAFF
TRBJ2-5,TRBV19,CASSLAGGLQETQYF
TRBJ1-6,TRBV6-6,CASSYGRVSYNSPLHF
TRBJ2-5,TRBV14,CASSAGLAGAETQYF
TRBJ1-1,TRBV6-5,CASSRGTPNTEAFF
TRBJ2-7,TRBV2,CASSTDGGPKYF
TRBJ2-7,TRBV19,CASSIVDSQYEQYF